The 2 T cell receptor beta chains in this list originate from one sample, sequenced in a study of CD4 and CD8 cells across lung adenocarcinoma regions. Each CDR3 protein is one row after TCRdb ran MiXCR on the PCR reads. In the table there are approximately 11,000 distinct CDR3 sequences, around 63% of which are singletons. The sequenced sample was CD8+ T cells from the margin of a lung tumor. Receptor source: a male donor with lung adenocarcinoma. The CD4 and CD8 labels of this study may be unreliable.

The V gene is TRBV7-2, the J gene TRBJ1-1; D not certain. Germline-derived CDR1 and CDR2 are SGHTA and FQGNSA. With 4 bases removed from V and 1 base from J, the gap between germline ends came to 13 bases. The CDR3 spans 15 residues. This CDR3 is CASSSLPQGNTEAFF. CDR3 DNA sequence: TGTGCCAGCAGCTCACTCCCTCAAGGGAACACTGAAGCTTTCTTT.

This chain links TRBV6-1 with TRBJ2-1; tentative D call: TRBD1 (5 bases). Judging by the DNA end, TRBJ2-7 fits better; the J call may be wrong. CDR1 MNHNS and CDR2 SASEGT come from the germline V gene. CDR3 size: 14 residues. CDR3 region: CASSTDSASYEQYF. CDR3 bases: TGTGCCAGCAGTACAGACAGCGCCTCCTACGAGCAGTACTTC.